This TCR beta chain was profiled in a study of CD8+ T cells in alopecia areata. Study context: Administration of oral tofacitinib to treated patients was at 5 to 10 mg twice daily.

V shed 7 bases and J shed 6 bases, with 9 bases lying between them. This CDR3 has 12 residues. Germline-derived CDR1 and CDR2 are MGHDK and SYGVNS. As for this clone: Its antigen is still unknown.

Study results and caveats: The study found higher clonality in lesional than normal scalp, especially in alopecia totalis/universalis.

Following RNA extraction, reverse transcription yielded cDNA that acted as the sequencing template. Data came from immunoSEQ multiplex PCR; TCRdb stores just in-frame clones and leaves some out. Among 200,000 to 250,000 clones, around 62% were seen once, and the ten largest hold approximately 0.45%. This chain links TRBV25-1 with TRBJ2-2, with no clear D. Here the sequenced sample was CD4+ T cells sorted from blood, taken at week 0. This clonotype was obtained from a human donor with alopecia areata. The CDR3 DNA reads TGTGCCAGCACGCGTACCCCCGGGGAGCTGTTTTTT. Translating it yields CASTRTPGELFF. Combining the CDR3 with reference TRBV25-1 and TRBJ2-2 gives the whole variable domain EADIYQTPRYLVIGTGKKITLECSQTMGHDKMYWYQQDPGMELHLIHYSYGVNSTEKGDLSSESTVSRIRTEHFPLTLESARPSHTSQYLCASTRTPGELFFGEGSRLTVL.